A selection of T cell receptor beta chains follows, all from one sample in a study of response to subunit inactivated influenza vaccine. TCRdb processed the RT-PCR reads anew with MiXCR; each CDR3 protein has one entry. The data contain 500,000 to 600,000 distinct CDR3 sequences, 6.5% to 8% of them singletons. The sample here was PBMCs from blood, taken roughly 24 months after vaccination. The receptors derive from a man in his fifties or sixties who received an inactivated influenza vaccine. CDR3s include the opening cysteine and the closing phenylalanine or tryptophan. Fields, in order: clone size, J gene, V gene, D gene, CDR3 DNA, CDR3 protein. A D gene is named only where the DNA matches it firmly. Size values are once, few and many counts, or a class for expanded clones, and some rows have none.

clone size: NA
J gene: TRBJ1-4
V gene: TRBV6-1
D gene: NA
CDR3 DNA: TGTGCCAGCAGTGAATGGGGGGCCCACCGGGCTAATGAAAAACTGTTTTTT
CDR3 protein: CASSEWGAHRANEKLFF

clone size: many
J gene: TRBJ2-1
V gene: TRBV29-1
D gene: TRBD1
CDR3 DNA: TGCAGCATAGGACAGGGGGCGAGGAATGAGCAGTTCTTC
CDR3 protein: CSIGQGARNEQFF

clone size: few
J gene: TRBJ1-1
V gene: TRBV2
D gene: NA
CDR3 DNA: TGTGCCAGCCTCCCGGGGGGGGCCACTGAAGCTTTCTTT
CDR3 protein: CASLPGGATEAFF

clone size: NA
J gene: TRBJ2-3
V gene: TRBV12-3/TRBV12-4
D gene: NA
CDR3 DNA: TGTGCCAGCAGTTCGACATGGGCCCACACTGATACGCAGTATTTT
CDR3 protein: CASSSTWAHTDTQYF

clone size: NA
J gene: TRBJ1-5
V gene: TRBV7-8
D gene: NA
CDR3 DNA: TGTGCCAGCAGCTTAAGACATCCGAGCAATCAGCCCCAGCATTTT
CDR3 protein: CASSLRHPSNQPQHF

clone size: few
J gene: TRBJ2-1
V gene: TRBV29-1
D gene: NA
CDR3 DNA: TGCAGCGCATCCTCATTCAATGGGGGGAGCAATGAGCAGTTCTTC
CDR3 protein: CSASSFNGGSNEQFF

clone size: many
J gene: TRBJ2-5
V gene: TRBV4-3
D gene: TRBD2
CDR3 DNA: TGCGCCAGCAGCGTCCAGCGGGGGCCTCAAGAGACCCAGTACTTC
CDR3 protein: CASSVQRGPQETQYF

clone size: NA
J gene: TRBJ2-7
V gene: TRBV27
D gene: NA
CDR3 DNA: TGTGCCAGCAGTTTATGGGCAGACGGGGAGCAGTACTTC
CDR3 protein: CASSLWADGEQYF

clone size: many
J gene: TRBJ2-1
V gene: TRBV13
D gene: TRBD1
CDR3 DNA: TGTGCCAGCAGCTTAGGGGACAGGGTCGGCCGCAATGAGCAGTTCTTC
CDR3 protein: CASSLGDRVGRNEQFF

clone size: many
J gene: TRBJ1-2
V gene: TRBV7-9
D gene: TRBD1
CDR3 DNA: TGTGCCAGCAGCGCCACGACAGGGGGTGACTATGGCTACACCTTC
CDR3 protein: CASSATTGGDYGYTF

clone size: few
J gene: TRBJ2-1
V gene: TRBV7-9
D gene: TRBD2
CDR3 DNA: TGTGCCAGCAGCTCCCCACTAGCGCGCAATGAGCAGTTCTTC
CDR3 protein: CASSSPLARNEQFF

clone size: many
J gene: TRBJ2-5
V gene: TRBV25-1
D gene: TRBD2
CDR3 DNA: TGTGCCAGCAGTGAGCAGGGACTAGCCGGAGAGACCCAGTACTTC
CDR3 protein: CASSEQGLAGETQYF

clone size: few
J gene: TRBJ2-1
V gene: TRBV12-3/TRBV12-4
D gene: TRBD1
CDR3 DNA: TGTGCCAGCAGGGGGACAGGGGAGGCTCGCGAGCAGTTCTTC
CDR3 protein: CASRGTGEAREQFF

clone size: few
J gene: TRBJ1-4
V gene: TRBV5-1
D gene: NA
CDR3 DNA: TGCGCCAGCAGCCAGGGGAGCGGGGCTAATGAAAAACTGTTTTTT
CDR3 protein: CASSQGSGANEKLFF

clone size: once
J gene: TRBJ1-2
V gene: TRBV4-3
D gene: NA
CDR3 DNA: TGCGCCAGCAGCCAAGGTGGCCACTATGGCTACACCTTC
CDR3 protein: CASSQGGHYGYTF

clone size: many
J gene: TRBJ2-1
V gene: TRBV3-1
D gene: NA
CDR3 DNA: TGTGCCAGCAGCCAAGAAACGGACGGCTTCAATGAGCAGTTCTTC
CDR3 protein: CASSQETDGFNEQFF

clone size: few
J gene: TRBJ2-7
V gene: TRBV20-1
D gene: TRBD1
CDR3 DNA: TGCAGTGCACCGGGACAGGTCGATTACGAGCAGTACTTC
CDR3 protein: CSAPGQVDYEQYF

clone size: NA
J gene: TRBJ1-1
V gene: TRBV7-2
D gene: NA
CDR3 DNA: TGTGCCAGCAGGCCGACCGCCACAGGAGCGAGGAACACTGAAGCTTTCTTT
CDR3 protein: CASRPTATGARNTEAFF

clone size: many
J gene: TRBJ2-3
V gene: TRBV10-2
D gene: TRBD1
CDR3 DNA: TGCGCCAGCAGTGAGGGACAGGGCAGAAGCACAGATACGCAGTATTTT
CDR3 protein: CASSEGQGRSTDTQYF

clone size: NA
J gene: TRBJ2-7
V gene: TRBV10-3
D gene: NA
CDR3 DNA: TGTGCCATCAGTACAGATACCGATGTCGAGCAGTACTTC
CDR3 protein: CAISTDTDVEQYF

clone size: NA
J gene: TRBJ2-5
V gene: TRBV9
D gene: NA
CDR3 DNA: TGTGCCAGCAGCGTTTCTAGCGTGGACGGGGAGACCCAGTACTTC
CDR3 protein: CASSVSSVDGETQYF

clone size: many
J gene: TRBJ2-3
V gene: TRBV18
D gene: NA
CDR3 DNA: TGTGCCAGCGCCGGGGACGGAACTAGCACAGATACGCAGTATTTT
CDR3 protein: CASAGDGTSTDTQYF

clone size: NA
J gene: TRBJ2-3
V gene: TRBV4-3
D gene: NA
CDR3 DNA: TGCGCCAGCAGCCAACAAATTCCTACAGGAACAGATACGCAGTATTTT
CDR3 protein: CASSQQIPTGTDTQYF

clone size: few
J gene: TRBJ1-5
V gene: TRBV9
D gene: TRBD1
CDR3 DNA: TGTGCCAGCAGCGATGGACAGGCCAATCAGCCCCAGCATTTT
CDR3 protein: CASSDGQANQPQHF

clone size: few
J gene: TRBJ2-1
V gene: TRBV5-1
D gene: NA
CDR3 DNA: TGCGCCAGCAGCTTGGTTTGGCGGGAAAACAATGAGCAGTTCTTC
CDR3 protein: CASSLVWRENNEQFF

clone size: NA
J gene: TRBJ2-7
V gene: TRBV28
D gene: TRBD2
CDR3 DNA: TGTGCCAGCAGCCCCGGACTAGTCTGGTACGAGCAGTACTTC
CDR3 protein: CASSPGLVWYEQYF

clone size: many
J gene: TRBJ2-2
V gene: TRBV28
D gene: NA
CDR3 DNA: TGTGCCAGCACTACCGGGACCACTGCAAGCACCGGGGAGCTGTTTTTT
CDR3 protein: CASTTGTTASTGELFF

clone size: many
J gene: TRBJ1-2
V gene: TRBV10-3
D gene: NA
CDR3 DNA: TGTGCCATCAGTGAGCAGGGTTATGGCTACACCTTC
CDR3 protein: CAISEQGYGYTF

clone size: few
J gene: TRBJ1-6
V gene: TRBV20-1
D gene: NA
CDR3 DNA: TGCAGTGCTAGAGCGCAGGGTGGAGGACCCCTCCACTTT
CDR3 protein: CSARAQGGGPLHF

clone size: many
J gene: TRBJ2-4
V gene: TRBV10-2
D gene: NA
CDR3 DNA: TGCGCCAGCAGTGAGTCGACTCGGGGGGCTATAGCCAAAAACATTCAGTACTTC
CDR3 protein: CASSESTRGAIAKNIQYF

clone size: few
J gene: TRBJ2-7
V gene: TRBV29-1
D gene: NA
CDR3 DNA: TGCAGCGTTGAAGATGGGACAACCTACGAGCAGTACTTC
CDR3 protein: CSVEDGTTYEQYF

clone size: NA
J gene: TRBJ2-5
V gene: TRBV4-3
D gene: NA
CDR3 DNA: TGCGCCAGCAGCCCCAAAGGCTCGGCGAAAGAGACCCAGTACTTC
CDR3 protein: CASSPKGSAKETQYF

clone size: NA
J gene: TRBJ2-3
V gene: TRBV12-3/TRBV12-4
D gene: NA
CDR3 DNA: TGTGCCAGCCAGACTGGACCTAGCACAGATACGCAGTATTTT
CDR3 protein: CASQTGPSTDTQYF

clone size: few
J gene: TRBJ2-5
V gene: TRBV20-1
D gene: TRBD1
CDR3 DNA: TGCAGTGCTAGTGACCCCGGGACAGGGGAAGAGACCCAGTACTTC
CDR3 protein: CSASDPGTGEETQYF

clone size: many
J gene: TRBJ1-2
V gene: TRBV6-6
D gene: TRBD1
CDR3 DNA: TGTGCCAGTGAACAGACAGGGAACTATGGCTACACCTTC
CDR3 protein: CASEQTGNYGYTF

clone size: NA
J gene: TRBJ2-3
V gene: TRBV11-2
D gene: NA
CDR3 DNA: TGTGCCAGCACCCAAGATCCGGACGCCTCTAGCACAGATACGCAGTATTTT
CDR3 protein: CASTQDPDASSTDTQYF

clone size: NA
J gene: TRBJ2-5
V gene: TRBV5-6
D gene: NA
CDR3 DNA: TGTGCCAGCAGCCCCGAGTTCAGGAGGGCAGAGACCCAGTACTTC
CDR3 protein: CASSPEFRRAETQYF

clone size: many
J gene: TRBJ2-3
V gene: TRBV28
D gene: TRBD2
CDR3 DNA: TGTGCCAGCAGATTCACCGGGACTAGCGGGACACTAAGCACAGATACGCAGTATTTT
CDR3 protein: CASRFTGTSGTLSTDTQYF

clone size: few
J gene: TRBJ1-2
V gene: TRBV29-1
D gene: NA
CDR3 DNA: TGCAGCGTATTATCGTACTATGGCTACACCTTC
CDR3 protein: CSVLSYYGYTF

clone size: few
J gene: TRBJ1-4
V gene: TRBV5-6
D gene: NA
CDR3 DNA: TGTGCCAGCAGCTTGACGGGGGGTGAAAAACTGTTTTTT
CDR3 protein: CASSLTGGEKLFF

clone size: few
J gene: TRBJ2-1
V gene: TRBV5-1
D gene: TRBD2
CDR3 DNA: TGCGCCAGCAGCTGGGGGACTAGCGGGGGATACAATGAGCAGTTCTTC
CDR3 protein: CASSWGTSGGYNEQFF